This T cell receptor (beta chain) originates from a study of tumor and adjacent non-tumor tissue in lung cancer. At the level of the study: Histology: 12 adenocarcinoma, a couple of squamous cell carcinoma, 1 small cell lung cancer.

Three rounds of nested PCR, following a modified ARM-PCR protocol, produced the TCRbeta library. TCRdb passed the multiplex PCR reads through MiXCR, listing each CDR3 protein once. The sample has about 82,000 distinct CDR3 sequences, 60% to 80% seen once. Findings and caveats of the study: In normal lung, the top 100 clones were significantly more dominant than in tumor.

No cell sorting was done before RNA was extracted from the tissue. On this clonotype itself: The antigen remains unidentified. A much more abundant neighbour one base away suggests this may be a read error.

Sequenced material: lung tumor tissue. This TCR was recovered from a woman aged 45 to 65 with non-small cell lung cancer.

CDR3 loop: CASGRTGSFRETQYF. The CDR3 DNA sequence: TGCGCCAGCGGTCGGACAGGGTCATTCAGAGAGACCCAGTACTTC. The chain combines TRBV5-1 with TRBJ2-5; TRBD1 matches at 8 bases. This CDR3 is built from 15 residues. Germline loops: CDR1 SGHRS, CDR2 YFSETQ. The V segment lost 7 bases and the J segment 4 bases; nucleotides outside the gene matches: 12. Full variable domain (remainder filled in from reference TRBV5-1 and TRBJ2-5): KAGVTQTPRYLIKTRGQQVTLSCSPISGHRSVSWYQQTPGQGLQFLFEYFSETQRNKGNFPGRFSGRQFSNSRSEMNVSTLELGDSALYLCASGRTGSFRETQYFGPGTRLLVL.